These 24 T cell receptor beta chains came from one sample sequenced in a study of T cells after somatic rescue of genetic block. Assay: immunoSEQ multiplex PCR; the TCRdb copy retains only in-frame clones and omits some. The sample records under 150,000 clones, 75% to 95% being singletons. Sequenced: peripheral blood mononuclear cells (PBMCs). These receptors all stem from a woman younger than 30.

V usage is TRBV30 and J usage is TRBJ2-3; 7 bases line up with TRBD2. Germline CDR1 is GTSNPN and CDR2 is SVGIG (reference sequence). With V trimmed by 8 bases and J by 0 bases, 2 bases remained unmatched. The CDR3 sequence is 12 residues long. The CDR3, as DNA: TGTGCCGGTAGCGGGAGCACAGATACGCAGTATTTT. Translation: CAGSGSTDTQYF. The variable domain in full, with the rest retrieved from reference TRBV30 and TRBJ2-3, is SQTIHQWPATLVQPVGSPLSLECTVEGTSNPNLYWYRQAAGRGLQLLFYSVGIGQISSEVPQNLSASRPQDRQFILSSKKLLLSDSGFYLCAGSGSTDTQYFGPGTRLTVL.

This chain links TRBV7-3 with TRBJ2-1, with D maybe TRBD2 (6 bases). This CDR3 comprises 16 residues. Trimming removed 5 bases from V and 0 bases from J, with 14 bases in between. Germline V gives CDR1 SGHTA, CDR2 FQGTGA. The CDR3 is CASSRASASSYNEQFF. DNA for the CDR3: TGTGCCAGCAGCCGCGCTAGCGCTAGCTCCTACAATGAGCAGTTCTTC.

This chain joins TRBV19 and TRBJ1-5; 7 nucleotides line up with TRBD1. The length of the CDR3 is 14 residues. CDR1 and CDR2 from the germline V gene are LNHDA and SQIVND (reference sequence). Trimming cost V 6 bases and J 2 bases; bases outside gene matches: 4. In DNA form, the CDR3 reads TGTGCCAGTAGCCCAACAGGGGGCAATCAGCCCCAGCATTTT. This translates into CASSPTGGNQPQHF.

This clone has only a few counts. The rearrangement uses TRBV7-6 and TRBJ2-7; the D gene is possibly TRBD2 (5 bases). The V end lost 5 bases, the J end lost 5 bases, and 13 bases lay between the germline ends. CDR1 and CDR2 from the germline V gene are SGHVS and FNYEAQ. The CDR3 is 13 amino acids. The DNA of the CDR3 is TGTGCCAGCAGCCCTTCGAGGGCCCACGAGCAGTACTTC. Translating it yields CASSPSRAHEQYF.

The genes are TRBV7-2 and TRBJ1-2, with TRBD1 as a possible D gene (5 bases). Trimming removed 2 bases at V and 8 bases at J, with 15 bases between. This CDR3 region has 14 residues. Germline values: CDR1 SGHTA, CDR2 FQGNSA. The CDR3 region has the DNA TGTGCCAGCAGCTTAAGAGGCAGGTCAGGGGGCTACACCTTC. Translating gives CASSLRGRSGGYTF.

This chain uses TRBV9 with TRBJ1-2; a weak D match, TRBD1 (5 bases). CDR3 size: 17 residues. Trimming shortened V by 1 base and J by 2 bases, and 18 bases separated the two germline ends. CDR1 and CDR2 (germline): SGDLS, YYNGEE. The CDR3 bases are TGTGCCAGCAGCGTATCGGGGGGAGGCCCGGGAAACTATGGCTACACCTTC. The encoded protein is CASSVSGGGPGNYGYTF.

V gene TRBV4-1 combines with J gene TRBJ2-5; TRBD2 matches at 9 bases. The CDR3 loop spans 17 amino acids. Per the germline V gene, CDR1 is MGHRA and CDR2 is YSYEKL. J was trimmed by 10 bases and V by 1 base; bases with no gene match: 16. Written as DNA, the CDR3 is TGCGCCAGCAGCCAAGTATCCCTAGCGGGGCTCGGAACGGACCAGTACTTC. Translating it yields CASSQVSLAGLGTDQYF.

V gene TRBV4-3 combines with J gene TRBJ2-1; possibly TRBD2 for D (5 bases). Germline V gives CDR1 LGHNA, CDR2 YSLEER. This CDR3 region has 14 residues. Trimming left V 0 bases short and J 7 bases short, with 10 bases between. CDR3 loop: CASSQDAWENEQFF. The CDR3 DNA follows: TGCGCCAGCAGCCAAGATGCCTGGGAGAATGAGCAGTTCTTC.

As concerns this clone: Its ends do not fully match the called genes, so a read error is possible. V usage is TRBV6-1 and J usage is TRBJ1-2, with 12 bases that match TRBD1. Per the germline V gene, CDR1 is MNHNS and CDR2 is SASEGT. The CDR3 has 16 amino acids. The CDR3 spells CASSEAGQGAGYGYTF. The CDR3 DNA follows: TGTGCCAGCAGCGAAGCGGGACAGGGGGCTGGTTATGGCTACACCTTC.

This rearrangement joins TRBV9 to TRBJ2-5, with TRBD2 matching 11 bases. Germline V gene sequence: CDR1 SGDLS, CDR2 YYNGEE. V was clipped by 0 bases and J by 0 bases; unmatched bases: 4. The CDR3 totals 17 residues. The CDR3 loop reads CASSVGRLAGYQETQYF. CDR3 bases: TGTGCCAGCAGCGTAGGGCGACTAGCGGGGTACCAAGAGACCCAGTACTTC.

The genes are TRBV6-5 and TRBJ1-2; TRBD1 aligns across 7 bases. The junction had 8 bases not matched to a gene; V was cut back by 6 bases and J by 4 bases. The germline V gene encodes CDR1 MNHEY and CDR2 SVGAGI. The length of the CDR3 is 14 residues. CDR3 protein: CASRQQGFGYGYTF. CDR3 DNA sequence: TGTGCCAGCAGACAACAGGGGTTTGGCTATGGCTACACCTTC.

The chain carries TRBV9 and TRBJ2-5, with 7 bases matching TRBD2. CDR1 is SGDLS, CDR2 YYNGEE, per germline. V lost 0 bases, J lost 1 base, and 6 bases stayed unmatched. The CDR3 has 16 residues. The DNA of the CDR3 is TGTGCCAGCAGCGTAGGGTTACGGGGGGTCCAAGAGACCCAGTACTTC. This translates into CASSVGLRGVQETQYF.

The rearrangement links TRBV6-1 to TRBJ2-1; 10 bases match TRBD2. Germline lookup yields CDR1 MNHNS and CDR2 SASEGT. This CDR3 is built from 16 residues. Trimming took 2 bases from V and 8 from J; bases not matched to a gene: 9. DNA of the CDR3: TGTGCCAGCAGTGAAAGGGGAGCTAGCGGGGGCCATGAGCAGTTCTTC. Residues: CASSERGASGGHEQFF.

The CDR3 region has the DNA TGTGCCAGCAGTGAGTTGAGGGGTACCGGGGAGCTGTTTTTT. Residues: CASSELRGTGELFF. This chain joins TRBV6-1 and TRBJ2-2, with D perhaps matching TRBD1 or TRBD2 (5 bases each). This CDR3 is built from 14 residues. Trimming pared 3 bases from V and 5 bases from J, leaving 10 bases between. Germline lookup yields CDR1 MNHNS and CDR2 SASEGT.

This chain joins TRBV10-2 and TRBJ1-1; D is unresolved. Trimming cost V 5 bases and J 1 base, with 11 bases left between them. The germline gives CDR1 WSHSY, CDR2 SAAADI. CDR3 length: 14 amino acids. CDR3 bases: TGCGCCAGCAGTCCCCTTCGACAGAACACTGAAGCTTTCTTT. Translated, it gives CASSPLRQNTEAFF.

This clone was counted once. CDR3 coding DNA: TGTGCCAGCAGCTCAATTAGGACTAGCGGGGGCTACGAGCAGTACTTC. Translating it yields CASSSIRTSGGYEQYF. This chain connects TRBV5-6 to TRBJ2-7; TRBD2 aligns across 13 bases. This CDR3 spans 16 amino acids. Germline CDR1 and CDR2: SGHDT and YYEEEE. V was pared by 3 bases and J by 3 bases, with 6 bases of the junction left unmatched.

The V call is TRBV2, the J call TRBJ2-2; D might be TRBD2 (5 bases). Deletions cut 7 bases from V and 6 bases from J, with 12 bases between. The CDR3 has 13 amino acids. CDR1 is SNHLY, CDR2 FYNNEI, per germline. The CDR3 here is CASKEGRSGELFF. The CDR3, as DNA: TGTGCCAGCAAAGAGGGTCGGTCCGGGGAGCTGTTTTTT.

The chain is built from TRBV30 and TRBJ2-7; D is possibly TRBD1 (5 bases). Germline-derived CDR1 and CDR2 are GTSNPN and SVGIG (reference sequence). Deletions cut 3 bases from V and 2 bases from J, with 11 bases between. The CDR3 is 13 residues long. CDR3 nucleotides: TGTGCCTGGAGCCCTCAGGGTCCCTACGAGCAGTACTTC. Residues: CAWSPQGPYEQYF.

This clone was seen only a few times. The J gene is TRBJ1-5, the V gene TRBV19, with D uncertain. Germline CDR1 reads LNHDA; CDR2 reads SQIVND (reference sequence). The length of the CDR3 is 16 residues. The V gene lost 5 bases and the J gene lost 2 bases, with 16 bases spanning the gap. CDR3 sequence: CASSLLTGSGNQPQHF. In DNA form, the CDR3 reads TGTGCCAGTAGTCTCCTGACGGGGTCGGGCAATCAGCCCCAGCATTTT. Looking up the rest from reference TRBV19 and TRBJ1-5 gives the full variable domain: DGGITQSPKYLFRKEGQNVTLSCEQNLNHDAMYWYRQDPGQGLRLIYYSQIVNDFQKGDIAEGYSVSREKKESFPLTVTSAQKNPTAFYLCASSLLTGSGNQPQHFGDGTRLSIL.

The J gene is TRBJ2-3, the V gene TRBV7-9; 8 bases are shared with TRBD2. The CDR3 consists of 15 residues. Trimming took 5 bases from V and 3 from J; bases not matched to a gene: 7. Looked up from germline, CDR1 is SEHNR and CDR2 is FQNEAQ (reference sequence). The CDR3 is CASSPRGGQTDTQYF. In nucleotides, the CDR3 is TGTGCCAGCAGCCCACGCGGGGGGCAGACAGATACGCAGTATTTT.

This chain connects TRBV6-1 to TRBJ1-1; possibly TRBD1 for D (6 bases). The CDR3 runs 13 residues. Germline-derived CDR1 and CDR2 are MNHNS and SASEGT. Trimming stripped 6 bases from V and 5 bases from J, with 13 bases between. The CDR3 reads CASRATGSTEAFF. The CDR3 DNA reads TGTGCCAGCAGAGCCACAGGGAGTACTGAAGCTTTCTTT.

The chain carries TRBV11-2 and TRBJ1-1; D call uncertain. The germline V gene encodes CDR1 SGHAT and CDR2 FQNNGV. V shed 6 bases and J shed 0 bases, with 5 bases lying between them. The CDR3 has 12 residues. The CDR3 loop reads CASSQLNTEAFF. CDR3 sequence (DNA): TGTGCCAGCAGTCAATTGAACACTGAAGCTTTCTTT.

As regards this clone: Its ends do not fully match the called genes, so a read error is possible. The chain's CDR3 is CASSLIKPNAEAFF. The CDR3 coding sequence is TGTGCCAGCAGTCTGATAAAACCGAACGCTGAAGCTTTCTTT. J is TRBJ1-1 and V is TRBV27; D is unclear. There are 14 residues in the CDR3. Germline V gene sequence: CDR1 MNHEY, CDR2 SMNVEV (reference sequence).

CDR3: CASSLPQGSTDTQYF. The CDR3 bases are TGTGCCAGCAGCTTACCACAGGGTTCCACAGATACGCAGTATTTT. This rearrangement joins TRBV7-8 to TRBJ2-3, with D possibly matching TRBD1 (6 bases). This CDR3 contains 15 residues. Trimming removed 2 bases at V and 2 bases at J, with 11 bases between. Germline CDR1 is SGHVS and CDR2 is FQNEAQ.